This T cell receptor (beta chain) is from a study of shared clonotypes between healthy human individuals. Whole-study context: The people who gave samples were a couple of women and a few men aged 18 to 49.

This clone turned up a few times. Terminally differentiated effector memory CD45RA+ cells were left out of the naive CD8 fraction, which was CD45RO-negative and positively selected for CCR7. Running of the assay took place at deep level. Authors' data handling: Filtering differed, since immunoSEQ gave only junction sequences and no quality scores. This table comes from immunoSEQ multiplex PCR, and its TCRdb copy is limited to in-frame clones, with some not included. The DNA gave D and trimming, while V, J and clone size come from that table. Here the sample spans about 2,200,000 clones, roughly 91% being singletons. This CDR3 is built from 15 residues. Looked up from germline, CDR1 is SEHNR and CDR2 is FQNEAQ (reference sequence). Trimming took 4 bases from V and 0 from J, leaving 12 bases between them.

The receptor's source is a man aged 18 to 29 in good health. Some clones in this sample may be carry-over from other donors' samples. This chain connects TRBV7-9 to TRBJ1-1; no clear D gene. The sample taken for sequencing was naive CD8+ T cells from PBMCs. The CDR3 nucleotides read TGTGCCAGCAGCTCTCTCCCTAGTGTGAACACTGAAGCTTTCTTT. It yields the protein CASSSLPSVNTEAFF.